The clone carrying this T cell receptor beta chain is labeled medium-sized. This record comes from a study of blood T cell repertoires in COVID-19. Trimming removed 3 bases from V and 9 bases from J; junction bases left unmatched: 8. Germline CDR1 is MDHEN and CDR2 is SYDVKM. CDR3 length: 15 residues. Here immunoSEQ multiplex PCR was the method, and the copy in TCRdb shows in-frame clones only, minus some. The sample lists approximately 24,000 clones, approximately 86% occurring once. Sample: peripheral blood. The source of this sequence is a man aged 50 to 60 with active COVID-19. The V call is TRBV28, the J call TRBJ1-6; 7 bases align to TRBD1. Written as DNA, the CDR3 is TGTGCCAGCAGTTTCGGGGACAGTGGTATTTCACCCCTCCACTTT. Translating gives CASSFGDSGISPLHF.